This TCR beta chain was observed in a study of T cell responses to AZD1222 COVID-19 vaccine. Across the study: Pooled together were second doses at about 4 or about 12 weeks.

CDR3 length equals 16 residues. The germline V gene has CDR1 SGDLS and CDR2 YYNGEE. V was pared by 2 bases and J by 5 bases, with 8 bases of the junction left unmatched. Sequencing used immunoSEQ multiplex PCR; TCRdb keeps in-frame clones, though not all of them. The table records just over 60,000 clones, over 70% of them present only once. About this clone: Its cognate antigen is unknown.

Study conclusions and caveats: Repertoires were obtained solely post-peak T cell response.

This sequence originates from an adult in good health. The rearrangement links TRBV9 to TRBJ2-1; TRBD1 aligns across 9 bases. Sequencing was performed on peripheral blood, taken on day 0 of AZD1222 vaccination. CDR3 region: CASSVPDRGHNNEQFF. CDR3 nucleotides: TGTGCCAGCAGCGTCCCGGACAGGGGACACAACAATGAGCAGTTCTTC.